This T cell receptor (beta chain) was captured in a study of cytomegalovirus exposure and HLA in healthy donors (dated by TCRdb to about 2017). In terms of the full investigation: According to an earlier analysis of a few hundred of the donors, roughly 180 million T cells yielded 95 million to 140 million unique TCR beta sequences and around 300 Gb of sequence data. Because of strong linkage in the cohort, roughly five DR-DQ haplotypes were treated as single units for association and clustering. Along with the approximately 700-subject first cohort, a separate validation cohort of over 90 different subjects was used. Every discovery cohort repertoire had been produced on one sequencing platform. Of the roughly 400 genotyped donors, roughly 76% were placed in the genetic ancestry cluster associated with self-reported Caucasian donors. High-throughput TCR immunosequencing, statistical association of individual TCRs with disease status, and machine learning were combined to predict cytomegalovirus infection status. A later genetic analysis used genome-wide SNP genotypes for about 55% of the 666 donors, treating that subset as a discovery cohort. An early release covering roughly 600 HLA-typed donors comprised about 320 gigabases of sequencing data and 85 million to 100 million unique TCR sequences. To study patterns of TCR occurrence, a later analysis re-analyzed previously published TCR beta repertoires from around 700 donors and added high-resolution HLA genotyping. Across 398 genotyped donors of the cohort, an average of roughly 250,000 unique TCR beta nucleotide sequences per donor were sequenced, and roughly 20% of those sequences were non-productive. Donor age, sex, ethnicity and CMV serostatus were compiled together with the repertoire data. An earlier analysis of several hundred of the donors applied high-throughput TCR beta sequencing to assess whether each TCR beta V gene segment acted as functional or pseudogenic. The aim of the study was to test whether cataloging public T cell receptors could identify signatures of past pathogen exposure. Both class I and class II loci were covered by HLA typing, at four-digit resolution. Rather than using new phenotypic data, the later analysis identified candidate immune exposures from TCR beta sequences and from how often those sequences occurred across donors. Typing coverage differed by locus: A, B, C, DRB1 and DQB1 were typed in about 629-640 donors, DQA1 in approximately 520, DPA1 in over 600, and DPB1 in just under 490. Using immunosequencing, the study profiled T cell repertoires from fewer than 700 subjects and related those repertoires to cytomegalovirus serostatus. Results the study describes overall, beyond this receptor: In vitro tests confirmed that a few of the cytomegalovirus-associated TCR beta chains recognize cytomegalovirus antigens. A later genetic analysis reported fewer N-insertions in productive TCRs among donors in an Asian-associated ancestry cluster than the approximately 670-donor mean. For the cohort, immune exposure information was limited to CMV serostatus. Correlated functional status among segregating V segments might reflect linkage disequilibrium, but an unknown experimental factor could not be ruled out. An earlier analysis of roughly 570 of the donors showed that most TCR beta V segments appeared in productive rearrangements either about 90% or about 30% of the time, which broadly matched IMGT annotations. Most TCR sequences were seen in very few donors, while some public TCRs were found in many individuals. In a later analysis, HLA-associated TCR beta chains showed more clonal expansion and lower generation probabilities than non-associated chains that were equally common. This cohort had only TCR beta chains sequenced, and the lack of alpha or paired-chain data limited which features could be detected. A later analysis found that most CMV-associated TCR beta chains appeared HLA-restricted, with HLA associations seemingly driven largely by CMV exposure. In a later genetic analysis, a missense DCLRE1C variant was associated with V-gene and J-gene trimming of TCR beta chains, and the association was replicated in an independent cohort. A later analysis found that TCR association rates varied across HLA loci, with DRB1 alleles showing the most associated TCRs and HLA-C alleles the fewest. Because the 87-base-pair reads could not distinguish some IMGT-functional V segments, including TRBV6-2 and TRBV6-3, those segments were excluded. Because HLA typing was missing for some donors at each locus, association tests included only the typed subset. A cluster of highly shared sequence variants was judged likely to be a technical artifact of the sequencing pipeline. The presence/absence analyses assumed that sequencing depth was roughly uniform across donors, and that assumption may not be true. Several of the top co-occurrence clusters appeared to be linked to parvovirus B19, influenza, CMV and Epstein-Barr virus, according to a later analysis. The classifier was reported to diagnose cytomegalovirus status with high specificity and sensitivity in both the original and validation cohorts. A further reported finding was that TCR beta sequences accurately predicted the HLA-A and HLA-B alleles for most subjects in the first cohort. The study listed approximately 150 TCR beta chains as associated with cytomegalovirus. At a false discovery rate of 0.05, a later analysis linked 16,000 or so TCR beta sequences to specific HLA alleles. The earlier analysis of some 560 of the donors excluded some 15 rarely observed V segments, including chromosome 9 orphons, because counts were too low. When HLA alleles, especially DR and DQ, strongly co-occurred, TCR associations were difficult to assign to individual alleles. The authors suggested that the approach could potentially be generalized to other disease states and immunological phenotypes.

In this sample, this clone turned up once. The target of this receptor is not known. No clone much larger than this one lies a single base away; base qualities are absent. In total, just over 650 healthy bone marrow donors made up the cohort. At the time of sampling, all cohort members were nominally healthy, though unrecorded immune exposures were likely present. The donor tested CMV seronegative, placing the donor among the 352 seronegative members of the cohort. Every donor gave a peripheral blood sample, and the peripheral blood mononuclear cells from that sample were used for TCR beta sequencing. The Qiagen DNeasy Blood Extraction Kit was used to extract genomic DNA from the blood cell samples. The library was built by means of the immunoSEQ multiplex PCR assay. The multiplex PCR relied on a mix of 60 forward primers for TCR Vbeta segments and 13 reverse primers for TCR Jbeta segments. A multiplex PCR assay on genomic DNA amplified the CDR3 region of rearranged TCR beta genes. The Illumina HiSeq System was used to sequence the amplified TCR beta libraries as 87-base-pair reads. The study's own analysis went as follows. In a later analysis, 77 million or so unique TCR beta chains were counted across the roughly 670 repertoires, and around 10 million of these chains were shared by at least two donors. A nearest-neighbor algorithm error-corrected the raw reads and collapsed the reads into unique sequences, merging closely related sequences to remove PCR and sequencing errors. V, D and J gene segments were assigned by aligning CDR3 sequences to IMGT reference sequences. For a sequence to be retained, a match of at least six nucleotides was required to both a V gene segment and a J gene segment. Rearrangements were called productive when the CDR3 lacked stop codons and stayed in frame with V and J; all others were non-productive. Following IMGT convention, CDR3 was defined as the stretch from the second conserved V-encoded cysteine to the conserved J-encoded phenylalanine. In an earlier analysis of around 640 of the donors, sequences lacking an unambiguous match to a single V gene segment were excluded. An earlier analysis of over 450 of the donors classified V segments as functional when productive rearrangements were above 56.7% and as segregating when the standard deviation between donors was above 5%. A statistical classification framework was built to diagnose cytomegalovirus status from the catalog of TCR beta chain sequences. A later analysis assigned V and J genes by comparing TCR nucleotide sequences with IMGT/GENE-DB human TR gene sequences. The TCRdist pipeline was used in a later analysis to assign CDR3 sequences and most-parsimonious VDJ recombination scenarios. In a later analysis, every TCR beta chain was defined by the combination of its CDR3 amino acid sequence and its V-gene family, and reads without a unique V-gene family were dropped. A later analysis removed several hundred highly shared, low-generation-probability nucleotide sequences to deal with suspected cross-contamination and a sequencing artifact. In a later analysis, a clonal expansion index was calculated for each public chain from normalized within-repertoire ranks of inferred template counts. In a later analysis, generation probabilities were computed with a VDJ recombination model fitted to out-of-frame rearrangements, and the resulting probabilities were checked against IGoR. In a later analysis, hypergeometric tests were used to score TCR-TCR, TCR-HLA and TCR-CMV co-occurrence, with a repertoire-size bias correction applied to TCR pairs. In a later analysis, false discovery rates were estimated by permuting HLA or CMV assignments 20 times. A later analysis grouped co-occurring TCRs with DBSCAN, adding TCRdist sequence similarity when clustering within HLA-allele-positive subsets. Co-occurrence clustering excluded repertoires with fewer than 30,000 or more than 120,000 public chains, plus five with anomalous nucleotide sharing. TCRdb took over this immuneACCESS table, retaining in-frame rearrangements with V and J assigned. Such tables are incomplete; in checked studies, under half of the missing clones stem from an unresolved V gene, and the remainder is unexplained. V and J calls and clone size are as listed in that table; D and trimming were resolved from the DNA. In all, the sample holds some 170,000 clones, and 75% to 90% of those were seen once. About 1.9% of the sample goes to the ten largest clones.

Trimming accounts for 6 bases at V and 6 bases at J, while the number of junction bases matched to no gene is 9. The germline V gene specifies SQVTM as CDR1 and ANQGSEA as CDR2. The CDR3 runs 13 residues from the cysteine to the phenylalanine. Of the read, only the CDR3 DNA is kept; its 39 bases are in frame from base 1. This sequence uses TRBV29-1 and TRBJ2-7; TRBD1 agrees with 9 junctional bases. Sequencing used PBMCs. This receptor was identified in a woman between 18 and 29 years old in good health and CMV-seronegative. The encoded CDR3 is CSVLRDREAEQYF. The nucleotide sequence is TGCAGCGTCCTCCGGGACAGGGAGGCCGAGCAGTACTTC.